A selection of T cell receptor beta chains follows, all from one sample in a study of blood T cells in healthy people across ages. TCRdb re-called the 5' RACE reads with MiXCR, one entry per CDR3 protein. The sample has some 640,000 distinct CDR3 sequences, roughly 31% seen once. Material: blood. All receptors come from an elderly woman in good health. Each CDR3 is given with its conserved first and last residue. The D gene is left open where the match is weak. Rows may omit the clone size; those that give it use once, few, many or a size class.

J	V	size	D	CDR3	DNA
TRBJ2-5	TRBV7-6	-	TRBD1	CASRRDRGRYKQYF	TGTGCCAGCAGGCGTGACAGGGGGAGGTACAAGCAGTACTTC
TRBJ2-1	TRBV5-1	many	TRBD2	CASSFGLAGSSSYNEQFF	TGCGCCAGCAGCTTCGGACTAGCGGGGAGTAGCTCCTACAATGAGCAGTTCTTC
TRBJ1-2	TRBV11-2	many	-	CASSIGGGYGYTF	TGTGCCAGCAGCATAGGGGGAGGCTATGGCTACACCTTC
TRBJ2-3	TRBV20-1	-	-	CSARDRAVSADTQDF	TGCAGTGCTAGGGACCGAGCGGTTAGCGCAGATACGCAGGATTTT
TRBJ2-1	TRBV20-1	few	TRBD1	CSARGGQGARGNEQFF	TGCAGTGCTAGAGGGGGACAGGGGGCGCGGGGAAATGAGCAGTTCTTC
TRBJ1-5	TRBV20-1	few	-	CSASKKGGGGQPQHF	TGCAGTGCTAGCAAAAAAGGCGGGGGCGGACAGCCCCAGCATTTT
TRBJ1-1	TRBV7-2	-	-	CASSLVVPRPNTEAFF	TGTGCCAGCAGCTTAGTAGTACCCCGTCCGAACACTGAAGCTTTCTTT
TRBJ1-1	TRBV5-1	few	-	CASSSTGMGLTEAFF	TGCGCCAGCAGCTCAACAGGGATGGGGCTGACTGAAGCTTTCTTT
TRBJ2-1	TRBV4-3	many	TRBD2	CASSQDSSGGPYNEQFF	TGCGCCAGCAGCCAAGACTCTAGCGGGGGGCCCTACAATGAGCAGTTCTTC
TRBJ2-3	TRBV6-4	few	-	CASSRDGSDTQYF	TGTGCCAGCAGCCGGGACGGTTCAGATACGCAGTATTTT
TRBJ2-7	TRBV19	-	-	CASRRGAISYAQYF	TGTGCCAGTAGGAGGGGCGCAATTTCCTACGCGCAGTACTTC
TRBJ2-7	TRBV28	many	-	CASRPQTEGSYEQYF	TGTGCCAGCAGACCCCAGACCGAAGGATCCTACGAGCAGTACTTC
TRBJ2-5	TRBV20-1	many	TRBD1	CSVILGQGADETQYF	TGCAGTGTCATCCTCGGACAGGGGGCGGATGAGACCCAGTACTTC
TRBJ1-1	TRBV11-2	few	TRBD1	CASRKQQGLNTEAFF	TGTGCCAGCAGAAAACAACAGGGGCTGAACACTGAAGCTTTCTTT
TRBJ1-2	TRBV6-6	many	-	CASTNPVTASFGGYTF	TGTGCCAGCACCAACCCTGTGACAGCATCCTTCGGTGGCTACACCTTC
TRBJ1-2	TRBV6-6	-	-	CASRSSGELNYGYTF	TGTGCCAGCAGGTCATCCGGGGAGCTCAACTATGGCTACACCTTC
TRBJ1-4	TRBV27	few	-	CASSAGQIATNEKLFF	TGTGCCAGCAGTGCCGGACAGATTGCAACTAATGAAAAACTGTTTTTT
TRBJ2-7	TRBV19	-	-	CASTRGHLSYEQYF	TGTGCCAGTACCAGGGGACACCTGTCCTACGAGCAGTACTTC
TRBJ1-5	TRBV7-8	-	-	CASRSAVGNQPQHF	TGTGCCAGCAGATCGGCGGTGGGCAATCAGCCCCAGCATTTT
TRBJ2-7	TRBV7-2	many	-	CASSASPYEQYF	TGTGCCAGCAGCGCGTCTCCGTACGAGCAGTACTTC
TRBJ2-7	TRBV27	many	-	CASSFRRSSYEQYF	TGTGCCAGCAGTTTTCGGCGGAGCTCCTACGAGCAGTACTTC
TRBJ2-1	TRBV7-3	many	TRBD2	CASSSGLGRTSSYNEQFF	TGTGCCAGCAGCTCCGGACTAGGCCGAACCAGCTCCTACAATGAGCAGTTCTTC
TRBJ2-3	TRBV5-4	few	-	CASSSRAEVDTQYF	TGTGCCAGCAGCTCCCGGGCCGAGGTCGATACGCAGTATTTT
TRBJ2-6	TRBV7-9	many	TRBD1	CASSSTLGQGFSGANVLTF	TGTGCCAGCAGCTCGACCTTGGGACAGGGTTTCTCTGGGGCCAACGTCCTGACTTTC
TRBJ1-2	TRBV7-2	many	-	CASSLADYGYTF	TGTGCCAGCAGCTTGGCAGACTATGGCTACACCTTC
TRBJ2-7	TRBV5-1	many	TRBD2	CASSFRSGLAGGLSYEQYF	TGCGCCAGCAGCTTCCGGTCGGGACTAGCGGGGGGTCTCTCCTACGAGCAGTACTTC
TRBJ2-5	TRBV7-9	-	TRBD2	CASSATSGSEETQYF	TGTGCCAGCAGCGCGACTAGCGGAAGCGAAGAGACCCAGTACTTC
TRBJ1-2	TRBV7-9	many	TRBD1	CASSSYRDRASYGYTF	TGTGCCAGCAGCTCGTACCGGGACAGGGCTAGCTATGGCTACACCTTC
TRBJ1-1	TRBV2	-	TRBD1	CASSERGRDRNTEAFF	TGTGCCAGCAGTGAAAGGGGTCGGGACAGAAACACTGAAGCTTTCTTT
TRBJ1-5	TRBV28	-	-	CASSFVSRGQPQHF	TGTGCCAGCAGTTTCGTGAGTCGAGGTCAGCCCCAGCATTTT
TRBJ2-7	TRBV20-1	many	-	CSASSSGRVYEQYF	TGCAGTGCTAGTTCATCGGGCAGGGTGTACGAGCAGTACTTC
TRBJ1-4	TRBV9	-	TRBD1	CASSVEVMGQGKPLGEKLFF	TGTGCCAGCAGCGTAGAAGTAATGGGACAGGGCAAGCCTTTAGGCGAAAAACTGTTTTTT
TRBJ1-1	TRBV9	-	-	CASTRGGTPRDTEAFF	TGTGCCAGCACCCGGGGGGGCACCCCAAGAGACACTGAAGCTTTCTTT
TRBJ1-6	TRBV28	-	-	CASSPIWGAGNSPLHF	TGTGCCAGCAGTCCTATATGGGGGGCGGGCAATTCACCCCTCCACTTT
TRBJ2-3	TRBV6-1	many	TRBD2	CASSPGLAGGLTDTQYF	TGTGCCAGCAGCCCCGGACTAGCGGGGGGTCTGACAGATACGCAGTATTTT
TRBJ2-3	TRBV4-2	-	-	CASSQDGLGPDTQYF	TGTGCCAGCAGCCAAGACGGACTGGGGCCAGATACGCAGTATTTT
TRBJ2-1	TRBV20-1	-	TRBD1	CSAEPTGQDNEQFF	TGCAGTGCCGAACCTACGGGACAGGACAATGAGCAGTTCTTC
TRBJ2-5	TRBV28	many	-	CASRTDGGTQYF	TGTGCCAGCAGGACCGACGGGGGGACCCAGTACTTC
TRBJ2-7	TRBV5-1	-	-	CASSLEVGREAQYF	TGCGCCAGTAGCTTGGAGGTGGGCCGAGAGGCCCAGTACTTC
TRBJ2-3	TRBV4-1	many	TRBD2	CASSQKGTRSGGRADTQYF	TGCGCCAGCAGCCAAAAGGGGACTCGAAGCGGGGGTAGGGCAGATACGCAGTATTTT
TRBJ1-2	TRBV27	-	TRBD1	CASSLISAGGNYGYTF	TGTGCCAGCAGTTTAATCTCCGCAGGGGGCAACTATGGCTACACCTTC
TRBJ2-1	TRBV20-1	-	TRBD2	CSALSGGSREQFF	TGCAGTGCCCTTAGCGGGGGCTCGAGGGAGCAGTTCTTC